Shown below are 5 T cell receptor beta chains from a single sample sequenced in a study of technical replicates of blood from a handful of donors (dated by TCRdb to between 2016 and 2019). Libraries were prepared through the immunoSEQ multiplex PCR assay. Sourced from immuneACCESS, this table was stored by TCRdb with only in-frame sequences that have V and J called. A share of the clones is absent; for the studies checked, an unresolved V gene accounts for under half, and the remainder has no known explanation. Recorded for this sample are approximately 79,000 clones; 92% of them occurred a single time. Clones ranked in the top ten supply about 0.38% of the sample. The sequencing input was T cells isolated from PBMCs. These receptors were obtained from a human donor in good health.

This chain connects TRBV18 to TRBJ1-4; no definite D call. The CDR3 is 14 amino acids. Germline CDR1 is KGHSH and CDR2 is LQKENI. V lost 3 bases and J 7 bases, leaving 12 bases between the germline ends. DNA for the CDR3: TGTGCCAGCTCACCCGAGAGAATAAGTGAAAAACTGTTTTTT. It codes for CASSPERISEKLFF.

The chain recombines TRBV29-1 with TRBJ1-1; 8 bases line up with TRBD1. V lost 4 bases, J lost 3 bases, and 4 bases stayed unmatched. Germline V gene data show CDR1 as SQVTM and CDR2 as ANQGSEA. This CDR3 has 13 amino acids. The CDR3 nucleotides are TGCAGCGTTGGGGTACAGGGGGACACTGAAGCTTTCTTT. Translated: CSVGVQGDTEAFF.

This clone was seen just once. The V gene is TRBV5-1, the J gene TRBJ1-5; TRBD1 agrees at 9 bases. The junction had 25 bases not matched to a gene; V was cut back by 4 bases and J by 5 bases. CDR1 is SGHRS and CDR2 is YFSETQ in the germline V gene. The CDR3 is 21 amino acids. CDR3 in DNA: TGCGCCAGCAGCCTGCTGGGACAGGGAAATATAAGCCCCCAGGGGCATCAGCCCCAGCATTTT. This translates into CASSLLGQGNISPQGHQPQHF.

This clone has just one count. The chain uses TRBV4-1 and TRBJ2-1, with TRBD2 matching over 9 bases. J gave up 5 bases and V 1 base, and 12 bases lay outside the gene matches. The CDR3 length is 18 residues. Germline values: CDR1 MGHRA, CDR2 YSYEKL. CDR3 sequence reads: CASSQVLAGDLGDNEQFF. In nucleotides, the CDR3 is TGCGCCAGCAGCCAAGTATTAGCGGGAGACCTGGGGGACAATGAGCAGTTCTTC.

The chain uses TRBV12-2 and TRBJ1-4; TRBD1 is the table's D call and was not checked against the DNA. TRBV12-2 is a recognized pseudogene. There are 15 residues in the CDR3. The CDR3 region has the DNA TGTGCAAGTCACCGACAAGGACAGGGAAAAGAAAAACTGTTTTTT. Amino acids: CASHRQGQGKEKLFF.